The 20 T cell receptor beta chains listed next were all sequenced from one sample in a study of CD8+ T cells in alopecia areata. Specified treatment: oral pan-JAK inhibitor, 5-10 mg twice daily. After isolation, RNA underwent reverse transcription to generate cDNA as the sequencing template. Method: immunoSEQ multiplex PCR; TCRdb's copy keeps in-frame clones and lacks some. The table includes more than 90,000 clones, 50% to 75% detected once. Sequenced material: CD8+ T cells sorted from blood, taken at week 4, from a patient treated with tofacitinib. The receptors here all came from a human donor with alopecia areata.

The chain joins TRBV30 to TRBJ2-1; D might be TRBD2 (6 bases). The CDR3 runs 12 residues. Trimming shortened V by 0 bases and J by 9 bases, and 9 bases separated the two germline ends. CDR1 is GTSNPN, CDR2 SVGIG, per germline (reference sequence). The CDR3: CAWSVFGGEQFF. The CDR3 DNA reads as TGTGCCTGGAGTGTCTTCGGGGGTGAGCAGTTCTTC.

This clone was observed a single time. Other DNA sequences in this sample translate to the same CDR3. CDR3: CASSLGGSSYNEQFF. The DNA for the CDR3 is TGTGCCAGCAGTTTAGGGGGTAGCTCCTACAATGAGCAGTTCTTC. The chain couples TRBV27 to TRBJ2-1, with D perhaps TRBD1 or TRBD2 (5 bases each). The germline V gene has CDR1 MNHEY and CDR2 SMNVEV (reference sequence). Trimming stripped 2 bases from V and 0 bases from J, with 8 bases between. The CDR3 extends over 15 amino acids.

This chain joins TRBV29-1 and TRBJ2-3, with D possibly matching TRBD1 (5 bases). Germline V gene data show CDR1 as SQVTM and CDR2 as ANQGSEA. Trimming pared 2 bases from V and 6 bases from J, leaving 12 bases between. The CDR3 length is 13 residues. The CDR3 DNA reads as TGCAGCGTTGAACCGCAGGGTTCGGATACGCAGTATTTT. As protein: CSVEPQGSDTQYF.

This clone was counted only a few times. The V gene is TRBV29-1, the J gene TRBJ2-1, with 7 bases aligning to TRBD1. Germline V gene sequence: CDR1 SQVTM, CDR2 ANQGSEA. The junction had 11 bases not matched to a gene; V was cut back by 6 bases and J by 0 bases. This CDR3 spans 16 amino acids. The CDR3 sequence: CSVALIGDSSYNEQFF. In nucleotides, the CDR3 is TGCAGCGTAGCCCTTATCGGGGACAGCTCCTACAATGAGCAGTTCTTC.

Points on this clone: Mismatch with germline at one junction end may stem from a read error. The V and J genes are TRBV29-1 and TRBJ2-7, with D possibly matching TRBD2 (6 bases). This CDR3 is 15 amino acids long. Germline loops: CDR1 SQVTM, CDR2 ANQGSEA. CDR3 sequence reads: CSVEYPGPTPRGLDF. DNA of the CDR3: TGCAGCGTTGAATACCCGGGACCAACGCCGCGGGGTCTGGACTTC.

The V gene is TRBV2, the J gene TRBJ2-1; no clear D gene. CDR1 and CDR2 (germline): SNHLY, FYNNEI. Trimming left V 6 bases short and J 0 bases short, with 12 bases between. The CDR3 totals 15 residues. For the CDR3, the DNA is TGTGCCAGCAGCGAACAGACGAGCTCCTACAATGAGCAGTTCTTC. It specifies CASSEQTSSYNEQFF.

This rearrangement joins TRBV7-2 to TRBJ2-5; D not resolved. CDR3 length: 19 amino acids. Germline V lookup: CDR1 SGHTA, CDR2 FQGNSA. Trimming left V 2 bases short and J 2 bases short, with 24 bases between. This CDR3 is CASSLPTWDPAQQQETQYF. The CDR3 bases are TGTGCCAGCAGCTTACCCACCTGGGATCCAGCCCAACAGCAAGAGACCCAGTACTTC. The whole variable domain, filled in from reference TRBV7-2 and TRBJ2-5, reads GAGVSQSPSNKVTEKGKDVELRCDPISGHTALYWYRQSLGQGLEFLIYFQGNSAPDKSGLPSDRFSAERTGGSVSTLTIQRTQQEDSAVYLCASSLPTWDPAQQQETQYFGPGTRLLVL.

V usage is TRBV29-1 and J usage is TRBJ1-1; the D is unclear. This CDR3 contains 12 residues. V lost 8 bases to trimming and J lost 6 bases, with 16 bases between them. Looked up from germline, CDR1 is SQVTM and CDR2 is ANQGSEA. CDR3 nucleotide sequence: TGCAGCTCCTCAGGCGACAACCCTGAAGCTTTCTTT. The encoded protein is CSSSGDNPEAFF.

The chain carries TRBV27 and TRBJ2-7; 14 bases align to TRBD2. CDR1 and CDR2 (germline): MNHEY, SMNVEV (reference sequence). Trimming removed 5 bases from V and 6 bases from J; junction bases left unmatched: 6. There are 15 residues in the CDR3. The CDR3 region is CASSNRGLAGAEQYF. CDR3 bases: TGTGCCAGCAGTAACCGGGGACTAGCGGGGGCCGAGCAGTACTTC.

V gene TRBV30 combines with J gene TRBJ2-2, with 8 bases aligning to TRBD2. CDR1 is GTSNPN and CDR2 is SVGIG in the germline V gene (reference sequence). The junction had 4 bases not matched to a gene; V was cut back by 7 bases and J by 0 bases. This CDR3 contains 14 residues. CDR3 amino acids: CALAGRANTGELFF. DNA of the CDR3: TGTGCCTTAGCGGGGAGAGCGAACACCGGGGAGCTGTTTTTT.

This chain uses TRBV30 with TRBJ2-7, with 8 bases identical to TRBD1. Germline V lookup: CDR1 GTSNPN, CDR2 SVGIG (reference sequence). The CDR3 totals 14 residues. V trimming: 4 bases; J trimming: 4 bases; junction bases outside the gene matches: 9. DNA for the CDR3: TGTGCCTGGACCGAAAGGACAGGGTTTTACGAGCAGTACTTC. It codes for CAWTERTGFYEQYF. Drawing the rest from reference TRBV30 and TRBJ2-7, the complete variable domain is SQTIHQWPATLVQPVGSPLSLECTVEGTSNPNLYWYRQAAGRGLQLLFYSVGIGQISSEVPQNLSASRPQDRQFILSSKKLLLSDSGFYLCAWTERTGFYEQYFGPGTRLTVT.

V gene TRBV4-2 combines with J gene TRBJ1-2, with D hard to call. The V gene lost 1 base and the J gene lost 8 bases, with 5 bases spanning the gap. The germline V gene has CDR1 LGHNA and CDR2 YNFKEQ. The CDR3 contains 11 residues. Here the CDR3 DNA reads TGTGCCAGCAGCCAAGCGGCCGGCTACACCTTC. Translated: CASSQAAGYTF.

This clone turned up a few times. The rearrangement joins TRBV15 to TRBJ2-7; 8 bases match TRBD1. CDR3 length equals 15 residues. V lost 0 bases, J lost 4 bases, and 5 bases stayed unmatched. CDR1 and CDR2 from the germline V gene are LNHNV and YYDKDF (reference sequence). The CDR3 loop is CATSRDWGQVYEQYF. Written as DNA, the CDR3 is TGTGCCACCAGCAGAGATTGGGGACAGGTTTACGAGCAGTACTTC.

This clone was seen a few times. The V and J genes are TRBV13 and TRBJ2-5, with 8 bases matching TRBD1. With 5 bases clipped from V and 5 bases from J, the junction kept 4 bases outside the gene matches. The CDR3 loop spans 13 amino acids. The germline V gene encodes CDR1 PRHDT and CDR2 FYEKMQ (reference sequence). The CDR3 DNA sequence: TGTGCCAGCAGCCTAAGGACAGGGGAGACCCAGTACTTC. Translation: CASSLRTGETQYF.

This chain connects TRBV29-1 to TRBJ1-1, with 9 bases lining up with TRBD1. The germline gives CDR1 SQVTM, CDR2 ANQGSEA. Germline trimming cut 3 bases from V and 8 bases from J; bases unmatched to any gene: 13. The CDR3 extends over 15 amino acids. The CDR3 nucleotides read TGCAGCGTTGAGATTGCTGGGACAGGGTTTCAGGAAGCTTTCTTT. Translation gives CSVEIAGTGFQEAFF.

The chain has TRBV29-1 and TRBJ1-6, with D tentatively TRBD1 (5 bases). Germline V lookup: CDR1 SQVTM, CDR2 ANQGSEA. Trimming took 4 bases from V and 5 from J, leaving 9 bases between them. This CDR3 has 13 residues. CDR3 in amino acids: CSVGDGDNSPLHF. In nucleotides, the CDR3 is TGCAGCGTTGGGGACGGCGATAATTCACCCCTCCACTTT.

The rearrangement joins TRBV7-9 to TRBJ1-2; 7 bases line up with TRBD1. With V trimmed by 5 bases and J by 8 bases, 8 bases remained unmatched. CDR1 and CDR2 (germline): SEHNR, FQNEAQ (reference sequence). The CDR3 is 13 amino acids. CDR3 residues: CASSQGQLLGYTF. In nucleotides, the CDR3 is TGTGCCAGCAGCCAGGGACAGCTTTTGGGCTACACCTTC.

The rearrangement links TRBV30 to TRBJ1-1; D not resolved. The V end lost 0 bases, the J end lost 4 bases, and 6 bases lay between the germline ends. Germline V CDR1 and CDR2: GTSNPN, SVGIG (reference sequence). This CDR3 region has 12 residues. The CDR3 protein is CAWSVIPTEAFF. In DNA form, the CDR3 reads TGTGCCTGGAGTGTAATCCCCACTGAAGCTTTCTTT.

V and J are TRBV30 and TRBJ1-2; the D is unclear. The CDR3 contains 14 residues. V lost 2 bases to trimming and J lost 2 bases, with 12 bases between them. Germline CDR1 GTSNPN, CDR2 SVGIG (reference sequence). CDR3 amino acids: CAWSLGETNYGYTF. In nucleotides, the CDR3 is TGTGCCTGGAGTCTCGGGGAGACAAACTATGGCTACACCTTC.

This clone was seen just once. This chain joins TRBV30 and TRBJ2-1; D call uncertain. Deletions cut 2 bases from V and 8 bases from J, with 10 bases between. This CDR3 is 12 amino acids long. From germline, CDR1 is GTSNPN and CDR2 SVGIG (reference sequence). This CDR3 is CAWSLVGDEQFF. In DNA form, the CDR3 reads TGTGCCTGGAGTCTCGTAGGTGATGAGCAGTTCTTC.